This TCR beta chain was recovered during a study of T cell responses to AZD1222 COVID-19 vaccine. The CDR3 contains 12 residues. CDR1 is MGHRA and CDR2 is YSYEKL in the germline V gene. Trimming stripped 0 bases from V and 4 bases from J, with 3 bases between. This table comes from immunoSEQ multiplex PCR, and its TCRdb copy is limited to in-frame clones, with some not included. The sample lists about 120,000 clones; 70% to 90% were seen once. This receptor was taken from an adult in good health. Sequencing used peripheral blood, obtained on day 0 of AZD1222 vaccination. The chain uses TRBV4-1 and TRBJ1-2, with no clear D. The CDR3: CASSQDGYGYTF. CDR3 sequence (DNA): TGCGCCAGCAGCCAAGACGGCTATGGCTACACCTTC.